The clone carrying this TCR beta chain turned up a few times. Deep-level assay runs were performed. Sequencing was performed with immunoSEQ multiplex PCR; in TCRdb, only in-frame clones are kept and a portion is missing. The table includes around 500,000 clones, 76% detected once. This record belongs to a study of shared clonotypes between healthy human individuals. Trimming pared 1 base from V and 8 bases from J, leaving 15 bases between. Germline CDR1 reads SGHAT; CDR2 reads FQDESV (reference sequence). This CDR3 region has 15 residues. The gene calls are TRBV11-1 and TRBJ2-1; maybe TRBD1 (6 bases). Specimen: PBMCs. The sequence derives from a woman aged 35 to 49 in good health. Some clones in this sample may be carry-over from other donors' samples. Here the CDR3 DNA reads TGTGCCAGCAGCTTAGATGGGGACGCAGGGGATGAGCAGTTCTTC. This gives the protein CASSLDGDAGDEQFF. Using reference TRBV11-1 and TRBJ2-1 for the parts outside the CDR3, the full variable domain is EAEVAQSPRYKITEKSQAVAFWCDPISGHATLYWYRQILGQGPELLVQFQDESVVDDSQLPKDRFSAERLKGVDSTLKIQPAELGDSAMYLCASSLDGDAGDEQFFGPGTRLTVL.